A single sample is the source of the 15 T cell receptor beta chains below, sequenced in a study of CD8 T cells in ankylosing spondylitis. Study outcomes and limitations: Seemingly characteristic of ankylosing spondylitis blood was a TCR beta motif consisting of roughly 8 highly homologous variants.

One entry per CDR3 protein, called by TCRdb with MiXCR from the 5' RACE reads. The top ten hold under 4.5% of the sample, which has fewer than 550,000 distinct CDR3 sequences, under 5.5% seen once. Which antigens these TCRs recognize remains unknown. The sequenced sample consisted of blood, either unsorted or a sorted T cell fraction (not recorded which). These receptors were taken from a male donor with ankylosing spondylitis.

The gene calls are TRBV7-9 and TRBJ1-1, with D possibly TRBD1 on 6 matching bases. Germline V lookup: CDR1 SEHNR, CDR2 FQNEAQ (reference sequence). The CDR3 is made up of 15 amino acids. V dropped 1 base and J dropped 3 bases, with 12 bases sitting between them. CDR3 DNA: TGTGCCAGCAGCTTAGGCAACAGGGTACACACTGAAGCTTTCTTT. Its translation: CASSLGNRVHTEAFF.

Ten or more counts support this clonotype. The V gene is TRBV4-1, the J gene TRBJ1-6; the D is unclear. The CDR3 is made up of 15 amino acids. V lost 2 bases and J lost 9, with 14 bases in between. Germline values: CDR1 MGHRA, CDR2 YSYEKL. The CDR3: CASSQPISGRSPLHF. The CDR3 DNA follows: TGCGCCAGCAGCCAACCAATAAGTGGACGTTCACCCCTCCACTTT.

This clonotype has a count of ten or more. The V and J genes are TRBV6-5 and TRBJ2-1, with D perhaps TRBD1 or TRBD2 (5 bases each). This CDR3 is 12 amino acids long. Trimming shortened V by 6 bases and J by 4 bases, and 7 bases separated the two germline ends. Germline loops: CDR1 MNHEY, CDR2 SVGAGI. DNA for the CDR3: TGTGCCAGCAGGGGGGAGTACAATGAGCAGTTCTTC. The encoded protein is CASRGEYNEQFF.

This clonotype was detected many times. This chain joins TRBV6-1 and TRBJ2-7; possible D gene TRBD2, 6 bases. Germline CDR1 and CDR2: MNHNS and SASEGT. Between the trimmed V and J ends, which lost 4 bases and 6 bases, there was a span of 13 bases. CDR3 length: 13 amino acids. CDR3: CASSVVLEGEQYF. The CDR3, as DNA: TGTGCCAGCAGTGTGGTTTTGGAGGGCGAGCAGTACTTC.

The sample holds many counts of this clonotype. The chain joins TRBV9 to TRBJ2-1, with 9 bases fitting TRBD1. After removal of 3 bases from V and 0 bases from J, the junction contained 13 bases not matched to a gene. From germline, CDR1 is SGDLS and CDR2 YYNGEE. This CDR3 contains 19 residues. The CDR3 region is CASSARPGQGYSSYNEQFF. The CDR3 DNA is TGTGCCAGCAGCGCGCGCCCTGGACAGGGGTACAGCTCCTACAATGAGCAGTTCTTC.

This clonotype occurred a few times. V gene TRBV4-3 combines with J gene TRBJ2-2, with a tentative D call TRBD2 (5 bases). Trimming removed 0 bases at V and 3 bases at J, with 20 bases between. The V gene's germline CDR1 is LGHNA and CDR2 YSLEER. This CDR3 spans 19 amino acids. The CDR3 sequence is CASSQERTISGGHTGELFF. The CDR3 DNA is TGCGCCAGCAGCCAAGAACGCACGATAAGCGGCGGCCACACCGGGGAGCTGTTTTTT.

This clonotype was observed at least ten times. This chain connects TRBV6-2 or TRBV6-3 to TRBJ2-7; D perhaps matches TRBD2 (6 bases). The V gene's germline CDR1 is MNHEY and CDR2 SVGEGT. V gave up 4 bases and J gave up 3 bases, with 16 bases separating them. This CDR3 region has 15 residues. CDR3: CASSWRARADYEQYF. The CDR3 nucleotides are TGTGCCAGCAGTTGGAGGGCCAGGGCAGACTACGAGCAGTACTTC.

This clonotype was seen repeatedly, ten times or more. This chain connects TRBV4-3 to TRBJ1-1; D unresolved. Trimming removed 1 base at V and 2 bases at J, with 14 bases between. CDR1 LGHNA and CDR2 YSLEER come from the germline V gene. This CDR3 contains 16 residues. Here the CDR3 reads CASSQGQPTINTEAFF. The CDR3 nucleotides are TGCGCCAGCAGCCAAGGGCAGCCGACGATAAACACTGAAGCTTTCTTT.

This clonotype came up many times. V usage is TRBV18 and J usage is TRBJ2-1, with 8 bases aligning to TRBD1. The CDR3 spans 14 residues. After removal of 5 bases from V and 12 bases from J, the junction contained 12 bases not matched to a gene. Germline V gene lookup returns CDR1 KGHSH and CDR2 LQKENI. CDR3 sequence reads: CASSALGQGGGQFF. DNA for the CDR3: TGTGCCAGCTCAGCCCTCGGACAGGGTGGTGGGCAGTTCTTC.

This clonotype came up a few times. The chain is built from TRBV20-1 and TRBJ1-2; D gene uncertain. Germline V gives CDR1 DFQATT, CDR2 SNEGSKA (reference sequence). The CDR3 covers 11 residues. With 4 bases removed from V and 7 bases from J, the gap between germline ends came to 10 bases. The DNA of the CDR3 is TGCAGTGCTACGTGGCAGGTTGGCTACACCTTC. This gives the protein CSATWQVGYTF.

The sample holds many counts of this clonotype. The rearrangement uses TRBV18 and TRBJ2-7; 7 positions match TRBD1. The CDR3 totals 16 residues. The V gene's germline CDR1 is KGHSH and CDR2 LQKENI. Losses at the gene ends were 2 bases for V and 0 bases for J; bases not matched to a gene: 7. CDR3 protein: CASSPFTQGSSYEQYF. For the CDR3, the DNA is TGTGCCAGCTCACCATTTACACAGGGGAGCTCCTACGAGCAGTACTTC.

This clonotype was counted a few times. The chain is built from TRBV6-1 and TRBJ2-7, with 8 positions matching TRBD2. In germline, CDR1 is MNHNS, CDR2 SASEGT. The CDR3 has 16 amino acids. Losses at the gene ends were 8 bases for V and 2 bases for J; bases not matched to a gene: 14. The CDR3 region has the DNA TGTGCCAGCCTCCGGGAGGCCAGCGGGAGCACCTACGAGCAGTACTTC. Its translation: CASLREASGSTYEQYF.

There are many counts of this clonotype. V gene TRBV20-1 combines with J gene TRBJ1-4; 8 bases are a match to TRBD1. The junction had 8 bases not matched to a gene; V was cut back by 6 bases and J by 8 bases. The V gene's germline CDR1 is DFQATT and CDR2 SNEGSKA (reference sequence). The CDR3 spans 13 residues. The CDR3 DNA reads as TGCAGTGCCCGACAGGGGATAGAAGAAAAACTGTTTTTT. This gives the protein CSARQGIEEKLFF.

This clonotype was counted many times. This rearrangement joins TRBV10-3 to TRBJ2-7; D gene uncertain. Trimming took 4 bases from V and 4 from J, leaving 8 bases between them. CDR1 is ENHRY and CDR2 is SYGVKD in the germline V gene. The CDR3 is 12 residues long. In nucleotides, the CDR3 is TGTGCCATCAGTGCGACCCTGTACGAGCAGTACTTC. This sequence encodes CAISATLYEQYF.

In this sample, this clonotype turned up a few times. This chain links TRBV28 with TRBJ2-3; 9 bases are a match to TRBD2. The CDR3 contains 17 residues. The V gene end was trimmed by 6 bases and the J gene end by 5 bases; junction bases not matched to a gene: 15. Germline V gives CDR1 MDHEN, CDR2 SYDVKM. In nucleotides, the CDR3 is TGTGCCAGCAGCTCTTTCGGATTTAGCGGGGGTGGAGATACGCAGTATTTT. Its translation: CASSSFGFSGGGDTQYF. Full variable domain (rest looked up from reference TRBV28 and TRBJ2-3): DVKVTQSSRYLVKRTGEKVFLECVQDMDHENMFWYRQDPGLGLRLIYFSYDVKMKEKGDIPEGYSVSREKKERFSLILESASTNQTSMYLCASSSFGFSGGGDTQYFGPGTRLTVL.